Described below is a single T cell receptor beta chain sequence and its context. One end of the junction fails to match germline, which may point to a read error. This sample's RNA came from whole unsorted tissue. A modified ARM-PCR protocol with three rounds of nested PCR amplified TCRbeta. TCRdb called the multiplex PCR reads again in MiXCR, with one record for every CDR3 protein. The table records 65,000 to 95,000 distinct CDR3 sequences, approximately 79% of them present only once. The sample is drawn from a study of tumor and adjacent non-tumor tissue in lung cancer. This CDR3 region has 12 residues. Germline CDR1 is SQVTM and CDR2 is ANQGSEA.

The chain is built from TRBV29-1 and TRBJ1-2; D gene ambiguous. The sequence came from a woman aged 50 to 60 with non-small cell lung cancer. The sequencing sample was made of lung tumor tissue. In DNA, the CDR3 is TGCAGCGTTGAAGATAGGCCGGATGGCTACACTTTC. This codes for CSVEDRPDGYTF.